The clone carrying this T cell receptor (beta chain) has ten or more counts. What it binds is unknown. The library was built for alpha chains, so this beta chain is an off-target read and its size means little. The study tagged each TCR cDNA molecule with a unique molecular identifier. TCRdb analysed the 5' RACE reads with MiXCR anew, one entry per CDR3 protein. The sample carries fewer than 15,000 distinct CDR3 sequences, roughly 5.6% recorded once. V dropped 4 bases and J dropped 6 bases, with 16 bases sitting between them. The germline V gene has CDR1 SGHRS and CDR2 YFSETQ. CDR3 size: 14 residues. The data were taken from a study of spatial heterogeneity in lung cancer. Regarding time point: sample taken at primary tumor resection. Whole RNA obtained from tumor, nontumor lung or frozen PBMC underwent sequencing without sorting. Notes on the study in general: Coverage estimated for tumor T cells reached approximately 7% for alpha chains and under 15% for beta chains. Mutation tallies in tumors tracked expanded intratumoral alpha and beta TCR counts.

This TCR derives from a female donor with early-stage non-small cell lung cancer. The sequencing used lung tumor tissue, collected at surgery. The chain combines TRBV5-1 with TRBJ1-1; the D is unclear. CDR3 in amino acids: CASSPGVGWPEAFF. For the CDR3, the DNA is TGCGCCAGCAGCCCTGGTGTAGGATGGCCTGAAGCTTTCTTT.